This T cell receptor (beta chain) appears in the sequencing data of a study of OX40 agonist ivuxolimab in advanced cancers. Study-level information: Across the patients, intravenous ivuxolimab was delivered every 2 weeks at 0.01 to 10 mg/kg.

Peripheral blood came from all dose cohorts at three timepoints. Repertoires were generated with immunoSEQ multiplex PCR, while TCRdb's copy carries only in-frame clones and drops some. This table holds roughly 41,000 clones, about nine tenths found once. About this clone: Its antigen is undetermined.

The CDR3 length is 14 residues. The J segment lost 3 bases and the V segment lost 1 base, leaving 3 bases of the junction unmatched. CDR1 SGHVS and CDR2 FNYEAQ come from the germline V gene. Study conclusions and caveats: In general, CD8+ T cells held more expanded clones than CD4+ did, on average.

Here the sequenced sample was CD4+ or CD8+ T cells sorted from blood, taken in a trial of the OX40 agonist ivuxolimab. The receptor comes from an adult with an advanced solid tumor such as melanoma, head and neck, liver or kidney cancer. The chain carries TRBV7-6 and TRBJ2-7; TRBD2 matches 7 bases. The CDR3 DNA follows: TGTGCCAGCAGCTTAGGCGGCGGGAGCTACGAGCAGTACTTC. This sequence encodes CASSLGGGSYEQYF.